These 14 T cell receptor beta chains originate from one sample sequenced in a study of CD8+CD57+ T cells in acquired aplastic anemia. Profiles of TCR beta VDJ and CDR3 were generated from a genomic DNA template. TCRdb reanalysed the reads using MiXCR and keeps one entry per CDR3 protein. Among 150,000 to 200,000 distinct CDR3 sequences listed, roughly 63% were seen once. Sequencing was carried out using sorted CD4+, CD8+, or CD8+CD57+ T cells (not recorded which) from PBMCs. These receptors came from a human donor in good health.

V gene TRBV10-3 combines with J gene TRBJ2-5; D is perhaps TRBD2 (5 bases). Germline values: CDR1 ENHRY, CDR2 SYGVKD. The ends were cut back, 8 bases at V and 5 bases at J, with 18 bases in the middle. The CDR3 sequence is 14 residues long. The CDR3 DNA sequence: TGTGCCATCGCTTTCAACACCGGGGAGGAGACCCAGTACTTC. It translates to CAIAFNTGEETQYF.

V usage is TRBV5-1 and J usage is TRBJ1-1; D gene uncertain. Germline assignment: CDR1 SGHRS and CDR2 YFSETQ. The CDR3 totals 14 residues. V lost 1 base to trimming and J lost 7 bases, with 14 bases between them. The CDR3 reads CASSLSEAGDEAFF. DNA of the CDR3: TGCGCCAGCAGCTTGTCTGAGGCGGGAGATGAAGCTTTCTTT.

The rearrangement uses TRBV2 and TRBJ1-4; tentative D call: TRBD1 (5 bases). V lost 6 bases and J lost 8, with 13 bases in between. CDR1 and CDR2 from the germline V gene are SNHLY and FYNNEI. The CDR3 sequence is 13 residues long. The DNA for the CDR3 is TGTGCCAGCAGGGTGGACATGCCCGAAAAACTGTTTTTT. It codes for CASRVDMPEKLFF.

This chain joins TRBV10-3 and TRBJ1-2; possibly TRBD1 for D (5 bases). Germline V CDR1 and CDR2: ENHRY, SYGVKD. The V end was cut by 7 bases, the J end by 3 bases, with 12 bases between. The CDR3 loop spans 13 amino acids. CDR3 loop: CAINRDGDYGYTF. Here the CDR3 DNA reads TGTGCCATCAATAGGGACGGAGACTATGGCTACACCTTC.

This clonotype has ten or more counts. The chain employs TRBV5-8 and TRBJ1-5; 7 bases are shared with TRBD1. The CDR3 sequence is 18 residues long. Trimming took 3 bases from V and 0 from J; bases not matched to a gene: 12. The germline CDR1 and CDR2 sequences are SGHTS and YDEGEE. DNA of the CDR3: TGTGCCAGCAGCTCTGCGGGGGACAGATTTTATAGCAATCAGCCCCAGCATTTT. This translates into CASSSAGDRFYSNQPQHF.

This chain joins TRBV19 and TRBJ2-7; D perhaps matches TRBD2 (5 bases). CDR3 length equals 14 residues. Trimming took 3 bases from V and 2 from J, leaving 11 bases between them. Germline V lookup: CDR1 LNHDA, CDR2 SQIVND (reference sequence). CDR3 DNA sequence: TGTGCCAGTAGTATTAGGACTCCCACCTACGAGCAGTACTTC. Protein product: CASSIRTPTYEQYF.

This chain connects TRBV10-2 to TRBJ2-3; TRBD1 is a possible D gene (5 bases). Trimming pared 10 bases from V and 0 bases from J, leaving 20 bases between. CDR1 is WSHSY and CDR2 is SAAADI in the germline V gene. This CDR3 comprises 16 residues. The CDR3 coding sequence is TGCGCCACTAACGGACATATGGATTTTAGCACAGATACGCAGTATTTT. Amino acids: CATNGHMDFSTDTQYF.

This chain connects TRBV19 to TRBJ2-5, with 13 bases matching TRBD2. Germline assignment: CDR1 LNHDA and CDR2 SQIVND (reference sequence). This CDR3 is 16 amino acids long. V trimming: 5 bases; J trimming: 5 bases; junction bases outside the gene matches: 8. In DNA form, the CDR3 reads TGTGCCAGTAGTGACACTAGCGGGGGGGCCCGGGAGACCCAGTACTTC. Translating it yields CASSDTSGGARETQYF.

The rearrangement joins TRBV11-2 to TRBJ2-7; D unclear. Deletions cut 4 bases from V and 3 bases from J, with 13 bases between. CDR1 and CDR2 (germline): SGHAT, FQNNGV. The CDR3 loop spans 14 amino acids. The CDR3, as DNA: TGTGCCAGCAGCTCAGGCTACGGCTACTACGAGCAGTACTTC. This translates into CASSSGYGYYEQYF. The full variable domain, in which reference TRBV11-2 and TRBJ2-7 provide the parts outside the CDR3, is EAGVAQSPRYKIIEKRQSVAFWCNPISGHATLYWYQQILGQGPKLLIQFQNNGVVDDSQLPKDRFSAERLKGVDSTLKIQPAKLEDSAVYLCASSSGYGYYEQYFGPGTRLTVT.

V is TRBV27 and J is TRBJ2-7, with TRBD1 identical over 7 bases. Germline lookup yields CDR1 MNHEY and CDR2 SMNVEV (reference sequence). The junction had 8 bases not matched to a gene; V was cut back by 1 base and J by 5 bases. This CDR3 contains 15 residues. The CDR3 region is CASSLYRGVGDEQYF. In nucleotides, the CDR3 is TGTGCCAGCAGTTTATACAGGGGTGTGGGAGACGAGCAGTACTTC.

The chain combines TRBV7-2 with TRBJ2-3, with TRBD1 matching 9 bases. Trimming at V came to 4 bases and at J to 2 bases, leaving 4 bases not matched to a gene. This CDR3 region has 15 residues. Germline CDR1 and CDR2: SGHTA and FQGNSA. The CDR3 nucleotides are TGTGCCAGCAGCTCCTGGGACAGGGACACAGATACGCAGTATTTT. Protein sequence: CASSSWDRDTDTQYF.

This clonotype turned up a few times. This chain joins TRBV10-3 and TRBJ1-2; D is ambiguous. The V gene's germline CDR1 is ENHRY and CDR2 SYGVKD. The CDR3 covers 15 residues. Trimming removed 3 bases from V and 5 bases from J, with 16 bases in between. CDR3 loop: CAISDSLGFKYGYTF. CDR3 coding DNA: TGTGCCATCAGTGACAGTCTAGGCTTTAAGTATGGCTACACCTTC.

The gene calls are TRBV12-3 or TRBV12-4 and TRBJ2-5; tentatively, D is TRBD1 (6 bases). The ends were cut back, 8 bases at V and 1 base at J, with 8 bases in the middle. This CDR3 is built from 12 residues. The CDR3 DNA sequence: TGTGCCAGCCGGACAGTCCAAGAGACCCAGTACTTC. This translates into CASRTVQETQYF.

This clonotype was counted many times. This chain joins TRBV7-3 and TRBJ2-2; tentatively, D is TRBD1 (6 bases). V lost 4 bases to trimming and J lost 2 bases, with 11 bases between them. This CDR3 has 15 residues. The germline gives CDR1 SGHTA, CDR2 FQGTGA. This chain's CDR3 is CASSSGDTNTGELFF. CDR3 nucleotide sequence: TGTGCCAGCAGCTCCGGGGACACCAACACCGGGGAGCTGTTTTTT.